Each of the 20 T cell receptor beta chains below was sequenced from the same sample in a study of blood T cell repertoires in COVID-19 (TCRdb year 2020). The library was made by the immunoSEQ multiplex PCR assay. TCRdb re-hosts the immuneACCESS table, in-frame sequences only. Its copies lack some clones; in the studies checked, an unresolved V gene accounts for under half of them, and the cause for the rest is not known. The sample table lists more than 75,000 clones, over 75% of them with a count of one. The ten largest clonotypes hold approximately 16% of the sample. The sample consisted of peripheral blood. Every receptor here comes from a woman of 80 years or more with active or convalescent COVID-19.

The count of this clone is one. This chain connects TRBV19 to TRBJ1-6; 8 nucleotides align to TRBD1. The germline gives CDR1 LNHDA, CDR2 SQIVND (reference sequence). Trimming removed 5 bases from V and 5 bases from J; junction bases left unmatched: 2. The CDR3 extends over 14 amino acids. The CDR3, as DNA: TGTGCCAGTAGTTTGGGACAGGATAATTCACCCCTCCACTTT. Residues: CASSLGQDNSPLHF.

J is TRBJ2-2 and V is TRBV19, with TRBD1 identical over 9 bases. V lost 4 bases, J lost 4 bases, and 1 base stayed unmatched. Looked up from germline, CDR1 is LNHDA and CDR2 is SQIVND (reference sequence). The CDR3 extends over 14 amino acids. CDR3: CASSKGQGTGELFF. CDR3 DNA: TGTGCCAGTAGTAAGGGACAGGGCACCGGGGAGCTGTTTTTT.

This clone was detected only a few times. The V and J genes are TRBV12-3 or TRBV12-4 and TRBJ1-1; 7 positions match TRBD1. V lost 6 bases, J lost 6 bases, and 4 bases stayed unmatched. This CDR3 has 12 amino acids. The CDR3 region has the DNA TGTGCCAGCAGCACAGGGGTGGCTGAAGCTTTCTTT. It specifies CASSTGVAEAFF.

The chain combines TRBV12-3 or TRBV12-4 with TRBJ2-2; no firm D call. The V end was cut by 7 bases, the J end by 6 bases, with 6 bases between. The CDR3 has 11 residues. The CDR3 DNA reads as TGTGCCAGCAATAATGCCGGGGAGCTGTTTTTT. This codes for CASNNAGELFF.

The chain employs TRBV19 and TRBJ1-4; a possible D gene is TRBD1 (5 bases). V was clipped by 3 bases and J by 8 bases, with 19 bases between them. This CDR3 has 16 residues. The V gene's germline CDR1 is LNHDA and CDR2 SQIVND (reference sequence). DNA of the CDR3: TGTGCCAGTAGTATCGCCCCAGGGCCGCAGGGCGAAAAACTGTTTTTT. Residues: CASSIAPGPQGEKLFF. Using reference TRBV19 and TRBJ1-4 for the parts outside the CDR3, the full variable domain is DGGITQSPKYLFRKEGQNVTLSCEQNLNHDAMYWYRQDPGQGLRLIYYSQIVNDFQKGDIAEGYSVSREKKESFPLTVTSAQKNPTAFYLCASSIAPGPQGEKLFFGSGTQLSVL.

The rearrangement joins TRBV10-3 to TRBJ1-1; D may be TRBD1 (6 bases). Germline V gene data show CDR1 as ENHRY and CDR2 as SYGVKD. The CDR3 spans 13 residues. The V and J ends lost 6 bases and 11 bases respectively, with 19 bases between them. The CDR3 reads CAIRSTGNDGAFF. In DNA form, the CDR3 reads TGTGCCATCAGATCGACAGGAAATGATGGGGCTTTCTTT.

The rearrangement uses TRBV7-3 and TRBJ2-3, with D tentatively TRBD1 (6 bases). The germline gives CDR1 SGHTA, CDR2 FQGTGA. The CDR3 has 15 residues. Trimming took off 5 bases at V and 0 bases at J, with 12 bases between the two ends. CDR3 in DNA: TGTGCCAGCAGCAGCCAGGGGTCCAGCACAGATACGCAGTATTTT. Translating gives CASSSQGSSTDTQYF. The whole variable domain, remainder taken from reference TRBV7-3 and TRBJ2-3, is GAGVSQTPSNKVTEKGKYVELRCDPISGHTALYWYRQSLGQGPEFLIYFQGTGAADDSGLPNDRFFAVRPEGSVSTLKIQRTERGDSAVYLCASSSQGSSTDTQYFGPGTRLTVL.

This chain uses TRBV7-9 with TRBJ2-7; D may be TRBD1 (7 bases). V lost 5 bases, J lost 6 bases, and 11 bases lay in between. This CDR3 spans 12 amino acids. Germline V gene sequence: CDR1 SEHNR, CDR2 FQNEAQ (reference sequence). The CDR3 region is CASSPGGREQYF. CDR3 bases: TGTGCCAGCAGCCCAGGGGGGCGCGAGCAGTACTTC.

The V and J genes are TRBV2 and TRBJ2-3, with 12 bases matching TRBD2. Trimming took 6 bases from V and 0 from J; bases not matched to a gene: 7. Germline V CDR1 and CDR2: SNHLY, FYNNEI. This CDR3 comprises 17 residues. CDR3 sequence (DNA): TGTGCCAGCAGAACAAGCCTAGCGGGGGGGAGCACAGATACGCAGTATTTT. Encoded protein: CASRTSLAGGSTDTQYF.

V is TRBV19 and J is TRBJ1-2; maybe TRBD1 (5 bases). CDR3 length: 17 amino acids. Germline CDR1 reads LNHDA; CDR2 reads SQIVND (reference sequence). The V end lost 5 bases, the J end lost 2 bases, and 21 bases lay between the germline ends. In DNA form, the CDR3 reads TGTGCCAGTAGTGAAACCCTCCGGGCGGGGGTGAACTATGGCTACACCTTC. Its translation is CASSETLRAGVNYGYTF.

The chain combines TRBV4-1 with TRBJ1-1; D is perhaps TRBD1 (6 bases). This CDR3 region has 13 residues. V was shortened by 4 bases and J by 5 bases, with 11 bases between the two germline ends. Germline CDR1 MGHRA, CDR2 YSYEKL. CDR3 in amino acids: CASSLQGRTEAFF. The CDR3 DNA reads TGCGCCAGCAGCCTACAGGGAAGGACTGAAGCTTTCTTT.

The J gene is TRBJ1-3, the V gene TRBV5-1; TRBD1 matches at 8 bases. The V gene's germline CDR1 is SGHRS and CDR2 YFSETQ. V was clipped by 9 bases and J by 2 bases; unmatched bases: 10. The CDR3 is made up of 15 amino acids. Here the CDR3 reads CATRDRGGTGNTIYF. Written as DNA, the CDR3 is TGCGCCACCCGCGACAGGGGAGGAACTGGAAACACCATATATTTT.

V gene TRBV7-3 combines with J gene TRBJ2-5; TRBD1 is a possible D gene (6 bases). V gave up 5 bases and J gave up 5 bases, with 12 bases separating them. The germline gives CDR1 SGHTA, CDR2 FQGTGA. There are 13 residues in the CDR3. Here the CDR3 DNA reads TGTGCCAGCAGCATGACAGGCGGGGAGACCCAGTACTTC. Translating it yields CASSMTGGETQYF.

V usage is TRBV7-2 and J usage is TRBJ2-7, with 8 bases aligning to TRBD2. In germline, CDR1 is SGHTA, CDR2 FQGNSA. The CDR3 is made up of 14 amino acids. The V and J ends lost 4 bases and 3 bases, in that order; junction bases with no gene match: 5. In nucleotides, the CDR3 is TGTGCCAGCAGCTCAACCGGGACTAGCTACGAGCAGTACTTC. Translating it yields CASSSTGTSYEQYF.

This chain links TRBV7-3 with TRBJ2-1, with 9 bases aligning to TRBD2. CDR3 length: 17 amino acids. The junction had 11 bases not matched to a gene; V was cut back by 0 bases and J by 8 bases. CDR1 SGHTA and CDR2 FQGTGA come from the germline V gene. Written as DNA, the CDR3 is TGTGCCAGCAGCTTAACCTCCGTTAGCGGGAGAAGGGATGAGCAGTTCTTC. It specifies CASSLTSVSGRRDEQFF.

As for this clone: The junction shows a germline mismatch at one end, possibly a read error. CDR3 protein: CASSAGTAYEQYF. CDR3 nucleotides: TGTGCTAGCAGCGCCGGGACAGCCTACGAGCAGTACTTC. The chain carries TRBV7-7 and TRBJ2-7, with 7 positions matching TRBD1. The CDR3 contains 13 residues. Germline V CDR1 and CDR2: SSHAT, FNYEAQ (reference sequence).

This clone has more than one count but fewer than ten. DNA for the CDR3: TGTGCCAGCAGCCCCCTCCGGGGGGCAGGAGATACGCAGTATTTT. Residues: CASSPLRGAGDTQYF. The V gene is TRBV3-1 (or the pseudogene TRBV3-2), the J gene TRBJ2-3; D is possibly TRBD2 (7 bases). Germline V CDR1 and CDR2: LGHDT, YNNKEL (reference sequence). The CDR3 is made up of 15 amino acids. The V end was cut by 4 bases, the J end by 5 bases, with 16 bases between.

The chain links TRBV19 to TRBJ1-5; TRBD1 is a possible D gene (5 bases). The CDR3 has 15 amino acids. V shed 3 bases and J shed 3 bases, with 12 bases lying between them. The germline V gene encodes CDR1 LNHDA and CDR2 SQIVND (reference sequence). This chain's CDR3 is CASSITGDHNQPQHF. The DNA for the CDR3 is TGTGCCAGTAGTATCACAGGCGATCACAATCAGCCCCAGCATTTT.

V usage is TRBV7-8 and J usage is TRBJ2-2; D gene ambiguous. The V end lost 2 bases, the J end lost 0 bases, and 10 bases lay between the germline ends. Germline CDR1 reads SGHVS; CDR2 reads FQNEAQ. The CDR3 loop spans 16 amino acids. The CDR3, as DNA: TGTGCCAGCAGCTTATTTGGAGCGCCGAACACCGGGGAGCTGTTTTTT. Translated: CASSLFGAPNTGELFF.

This chain links TRBV11-3 with TRBJ2-1, with 7 nucleotides matching TRBD2. The germline V gene encodes CDR1 SGHNT and CDR2 YENEEA. CDR3 length: 15 amino acids. With 1 base clipped from V and 5 bases from J, the junction kept 5 bases outside the gene matches. This chain's CDR3 is CASSLGGLNNNEQFF. CDR3 DNA: TGTGCCAGCAGCTTAGGGGGACTAAACAACAATGAGCAGTTCTTC.